The present TCR beta chain was sequenced within a study of metastatic and nonmetastatic thyroid tumors. This clone has ten or more counts. This CDR3 is built from 15 residues. Per germline, CDR1 MNHNS and CDR2 SASEGT. Trimming took 6 bases from V and 0 from J; bases not matched to a gene: 8. Treatment of any kind had been given to no patient before thyroid surgery. TCRdb reassembled clones from the PCR reads with MiXCR. Of around 17,000 clones in the sample, about 25% were seen once. The chain couples TRBV6-1 to TRBJ2-7; 7 nucleotides agree with TRBD2. The source of this sequence is a female donor with papillary thyroid cancer or a benign thyroid nodule (not recorded which). Some clones in this sample may be carry-over from other donors' samples. Sequenced material: adjacent normal tissue. The CDR3 sequence: CASSRTSAVSYEQYF. CDR3 coding DNA: TGTGCCAGCAGCCGAACTAGCGCGGTCTCCTACGAGCAGTACTTC.